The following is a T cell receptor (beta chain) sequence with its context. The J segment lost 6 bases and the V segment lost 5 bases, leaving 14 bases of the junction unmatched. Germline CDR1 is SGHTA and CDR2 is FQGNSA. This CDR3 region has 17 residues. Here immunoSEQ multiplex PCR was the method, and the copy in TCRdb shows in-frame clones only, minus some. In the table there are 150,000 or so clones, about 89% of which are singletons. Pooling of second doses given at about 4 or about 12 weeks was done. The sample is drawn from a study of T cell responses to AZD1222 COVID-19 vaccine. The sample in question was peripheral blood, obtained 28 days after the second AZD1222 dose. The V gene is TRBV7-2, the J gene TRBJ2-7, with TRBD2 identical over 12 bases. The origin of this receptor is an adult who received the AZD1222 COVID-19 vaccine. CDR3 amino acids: CASSPARPGLAGTEQYF. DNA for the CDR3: TGTGCCAGCAGCCCGGCAAGACCCGGACTAGCGGGGACCGAGCAGTACTTC.